Shown below are 12 T cell receptor beta chains from a single sample sequenced in a study of siplizumab effects on memory and regulatory T cells. Using immunoSEQ multiplex PCR, the repertoire was profiled, and TCRdb retains in-frame clones only, with some absent. In the table there are roughly 68,000 clones, 83% of which are singletons. Sequencing input: memory CD4+ T cells sorted from blood. These receptors were taken from a human donor in good health.

The V call is TRBV9, the J call TRBJ2-3; D uncertain. This CDR3 has 13 amino acids. Trimming cost V 3 bases and J 4 bases, with 9 bases left between them. Germline CDR1 SGDLS, CDR2 YYNGEE. The DNA of the CDR3 is TGTGCCAGCAGCGCCCCTTCCCCAGATACGCAGTATTTT. This codes for CASSAPSPDTQYF.

The rearrangement links TRBV7-3 to TRBJ2-3; a possible D gene is TRBD2 (6 bases). Per germline, CDR1 SGHTA and CDR2 FQGTGA. The CDR3 runs 13 residues. V gave up 5 bases and J gave up 3 bases, with 9 bases separating them. The DNA of the CDR3 is TGTGCCAGCAGCCCGGGGGTTACAGATACGCAGTATTTT. Its translation: CASSPGVTDTQYF. Using reference TRBV7-3 and TRBJ2-3 for the parts outside the CDR3, the full variable domain is GAGVSQTPSNKVTEKGKYVELRCDPISGHTALYWYRQSLGQGPEFLIYFQGTGAADDSGLPNDRFFAVRPEGSVSTLKIQRTERGDSAVYLCASSPGVTDTQYFGPGTRLTVL.

The V call is TRBV4-1, the J call TRBJ2-7, with D possibly TRBD2 on 6 matching bases. This CDR3 comprises 14 residues. V was clipped by 4 bases and J by 3 bases, with 13 bases between them. CDR1 MGHRA and CDR2 YSYEKL come from the germline V gene. In nucleotides, the CDR3 is TGCGCCAGCAGCCCGACTAGTGCGGGCTACGAGCAGTACTTC. Translation gives CASSPTSAGYEQYF.

The genes are TRBV30 and TRBJ1-5; D may be TRBD1 (6 bases). V dropped 5 bases and J dropped 1 base, with 12 bases sitting between them. The germline CDR1 and CDR2 sequences are GTSNPN and SVGIG (reference sequence). The CDR3 totals 14 residues. The CDR3 loop reads CAWGRDNSNQPQHF. In DNA form, the CDR3 reads TGTGCCTGGGGCCGGGACAACAGCAATCAGCCCCAGCATTTT. The variable domain in full, completed from reference TRBV30 and TRBJ1-5, reads SQTIHQWPATLVQPVGSPLSLECTVEGTSNPNLYWYRQAAGRGLQLLFYSVGIGQISSEVPQNLSASRPQDRQFILSSKKLLLSDSGFYLCAWGRDNSNQPQHFGDGTRLSIL.

The chain combines TRBV19 with TRBJ1-5, with D uncertain. Trimming pared 6 bases from V and 5 bases from J, leaving 8 bases between. Germline V gene lookup returns CDR1 LNHDA and CDR2 SQIVND (reference sequence). This CDR3 comprises 12 residues. CDR3 loop: CASRAVYQPQHF. CDR3 bases: TGTGCCAGTAGGGCAGTTTATCAGCCCCAGCATTTT.

V and J are TRBV7-9 and TRBJ1-6; D call uncertain. Between the trimmed V and J ends, which lost 3 bases and 5 bases, there was a span of 11 bases. The CDR3 loop spans 15 amino acids. Looked up from germline, CDR1 is SEHNR and CDR2 is FQNEAQ (reference sequence). The CDR3 spells CASSFDGPNNSPLHF. The CDR3 DNA is TGTGCCAGCAGCTTCGATGGGCCAAATAATTCACCCCTCCACTTT.

The V and J genes are TRBV2 and TRBJ1-6, with D unresolved. The CDR3 has 12 residues. Trimming left V 6 bases short and J 6 bases short, with 6 bases between. The germline CDR1 and CDR2 sequences are SNHLY and FYNNEI. The CDR3 DNA reads as TGTGCCAGCAGAGGGTCTAATTCACCCCTCCACTTT. Its protein is CASRGSNSPLHF. Full variable domain (missing parts from reference TRBV2 and TRBJ1-6): EPEVTQTPSHQVTQMGQEVILRCVPISNHLYFYWYRQILGQKVEFLVSFYNNEISEKSEIFDDQFSVERPDGSNFTLKIRSTKLEDSAMYFCASRGSNSPLHFGNGTRLTVT.

The chain recombines TRBV7-9 with TRBJ2-6; D unclear. V was clipped by 5 bases and J by 0 bases, with 11 bases between them. Germline CDR1 reads SEHNR; CDR2 reads FQNEAQ (reference sequence). The CDR3 contains 16 residues. In nucleotides, the CDR3 is TGTGCCAGCAGCCCCCGTGTGCTCTCTGGGGCCAACGTCCTGACTTTC. Protein: CASSPRVLSGANVLTF.

The count of this clone is one. V and J are TRBV2 and TRBJ2-1; 8 bases are a match to TRBD1. The V gene end was trimmed by 1 base and the J gene end by 5 bases; junction bases not matched to a gene: 4. Germline-derived CDR1 and CDR2 are SNHLY and FYNNEI. The CDR3 runs 15 residues. CDR3 sequence (DNA): TGTGCCAGCAGTGAAGACAGGGGGAAGGACAATGAGCAGTTCTTC. This translates into CASSEDRGKDNEQFF.

CDR3 loop: CASTGGAGTYF. CDR3 in DNA: TGTGCCAGCACCGGGGGGGCCGGGACGTACTTC. V and J are TRBV5-4 and TRBJ2-7; TRBD2 matches at 8 bases. CDR1 and CDR2 from the germline V gene are SGHNT and YYREEE (reference sequence). The junction had 8 bases not matched to a gene; V was cut back by 6 bases and J by 12 bases. The CDR3 runs 11 residues. The whole variable domain, remainder taken from reference TRBV5-4 and TRBJ2-7, is ETGVTQSPTHLIKTRGQQVTLRCSSQSGHNTVSWYQQALGQGPQFIFQYYREEENGRGNFPPRFSGLQFPNYSSELNVNALELDDSALYLCASTGGAGTYFGPGTRLTVT.

The rearrangement links TRBV7-8 to TRBJ2-2; 10 nucleotides agree with TRBD1. The CDR3 length is 16 residues. Looked up from germline, CDR1 is SGHVS and CDR2 is FQNEAQ. Germline trimming cut 5 bases from V and 9 bases from J; bases unmatched to any gene: 12. The CDR3 DNA reads as TGTGCCAGCAGCATCACCCGACAGGGGGCCAAGCGGGAGCTGTTTTTT. Protein product: CASSITRQGAKRELFF.

The gene calls are TRBV14 and TRBJ1-2, with TRBD1 matching 7 bases. The trim removed 4 bases at V and 7 bases at J, leaving 6 bases unmatched. CDR1 is SGHDN and CDR2 is FVKESK in the germline V gene. The CDR3 contains 13 residues. This chain's CDR3 is CASSPNRGSGYTF. DNA for the CDR3: TGTGCCAGCAGCCCTAACAGGGGATCTGGCTACACCTTC.